Presented here are 17 T cell receptor beta chains from one specimen sequenced in a study of identical twins. TCRdb reprocessed the 5' RACE reads via MiXCR and lists one record per CDR3 protein. Of 400,000 to 550,000 distinct CDR3 sequences in the sample, 14% were seen once. These same data were also listed under a study on yellow fever vaccine responses in identical twins.

The sequenced material came from CD4+ T cells sorted from blood. The receptors were gathered from a woman between 18 and 30 years old in good health.

This clonotype was detected only a few times. The chain is built from TRBV5-5 and TRBJ2-2; D is unresolved. Trimming removed 4 bases from V and 5 bases from J, with 12 bases in between. Germline V gene data show CDR1 as SGHKS and CDR2 as YYEKEE (reference sequence). The CDR3 loop spans 14 amino acids. CDR3 loop: CASSTFLLTGELFF. CDR3 sequence (DNA): TGTGCCAGCAGCACCTTTCTTCTGACCGGGGAGCTGTTTTTT.

V usage is TRBV10-2 and J usage is TRBJ2-7; TRBD2 matches at 9 bases. Germline CDR1 and CDR2: WSHSY and SAAADI. Germline trimming cut 8 bases from V and 3 bases from J; bases unmatched to any gene: 11. CDR3 length: 15 amino acids. CDR3 in DNA: TGCGCCAGCGGGGACTTAGCGGGGGCATTCTACGAGCAGTACTTC. Protein sequence: CASGDLAGAFYEQYF.

This clonotype was counted ten times or more. The genes are TRBV27 and TRBJ2-1; TRBD2 aligns across 8 bases. The V gene end was trimmed by 7 bases and the J gene end by 2 bases; junction bases not matched to a gene: 7. The germline CDR1 and CDR2 sequences are MNHEY and SMNVEV (reference sequence). This CDR3 has 15 amino acids. The CDR3 sequence: CASNRPGLAYNEQFF. DNA for the CDR3: TGTGCCAGCAACCGGCCGGGACTAGCCTACAATGAGCAGTTCTTC.

This chain connects TRBV7-2 to TRBJ2-1; 7 bases fit TRBD1. The ends lost 5 bases at V and 1 base at J; junction bases unmatched: 5. Germline CDR1 and CDR2: SGHTA and FQGNSA. This CDR3 is built from 15 residues. The CDR3: CASSRGQRSYNEQFF. CDR3 nucleotides: TGTGCCAGCAGCCGGGGACAGAGATCCTACAATGAGCAGTTCTTC.

This clonotype was picked up a small number of times. The CDR3 spells CASSPQENYGYTF. The CDR3 coding sequence is TGTGCCAGCAGTCCTCAGGAGAACTATGGCTACACCTTC. The V gene is TRBV6-2 or TRBV6-3, the J gene TRBJ1-2; D is unresolved. The CDR3 extends over 13 amino acids. V dropped 5 bases and J dropped 2 bases, with 9 bases sitting between them. The germline V gene has CDR1 MNHEY and CDR2 SVGEGT.

The chain couples TRBV6-2 or TRBV6-3 to TRBJ1-5; 8 bases fit TRBD1. The ends lost 8 bases at V and 6 bases at J; junction bases unmatched: 6. Germline assignment: CDR1 MNHEY and CDR2 SVGEGT. This CDR3 is 13 amino acids long. DNA for the CDR3: TGTGCCAGCCGGGGGACAGGCGGTCAGCCCCAGCATTTT. Residues: CASRGTGGQPQHF.

This clonotype showed up just a few times. The rearrangement uses TRBV7-9 and TRBJ2-3, with unresolved D. This CDR3 is 15 amino acids long. CDR1 is SEHNR, CDR2 FQNEAQ, per germline (reference sequence). Trimming pared 2 bases from V and 3 bases from J, leaving 12 bases between. The CDR3 nucleotides read TGTGCCAGCAGCTTATATAATCCCTCTACAGATACGCAGTATTTT. Its translation is CASSLYNPSTDTQYF.

The rearrangement uses TRBV7-2 and TRBJ2-7; 9 positions agree with TRBD1. The CDR3 covers 17 residues. V gave up 5 bases and J gave up 2 bases; unmatched junction bases: 13. CDR1 and CDR2 from the germline V gene are SGHTA and FQGNSA. The CDR3 loop is CASSRGQGRDGTYEQYF. In DNA, the CDR3 is TGTGCCAGCAGCCGGGGACAGGGTAGGGACGGCACCTACGAGCAGTACTTC.

A few counts support this clonotype. The chain combines TRBV6-5 with TRBJ2-7; 9 bases agree with TRBD1. The V segment lost 2 bases and the J segment 3 bases; nucleotides outside the gene matches: 8. The CDR3 has 16 amino acids. From germline, CDR1 is MNHEY and CDR2 SVGAGI. The CDR3 protein is CASSYRRGQGNYEQYF. CDR3 coding DNA: TGTGCCAGCAGTTACCGAAGGGGACAGGGCAACTACGAGCAGTACTTC.

This clonotype showed up many times. The gene calls are TRBV12-3 or TRBV12-4 and TRBJ2-3; D may correspond to TRBD1 or TRBD2 (5 bases each). Trimming took off 3 bases at V and 0 bases at J, with 10 bases between the two ends. CDR3 length: 15 residues. As DNA, the CDR3 is TGTGCCAGCAGTTTCGGGGCCAGAAGCACAGATACGCAGTATTTT. This codes for CASSFGARSTDTQYF.

The V gene is TRBV5-1, the J gene TRBJ2-6; no firm D call. Trimming took off 2 bases at V and 1 base at J, with 4 bases between the two ends. Germline lookup yields CDR1 SGHRS and CDR2 YFSETQ. The CDR3 length is 14 residues. Here the CDR3 reads CASSFGSGANVLTF. Here the CDR3 DNA reads TGCGCCAGCAGCTTCGGGTCTGGGGCCAACGTCCTGACTTTC.

V is TRBV20-1 and J is TRBJ1-6; D is ambiguous. CDR1 and CDR2 (germline): DFQATT, SNEGSKA (reference sequence). The CDR3 has 13 residues. The V end was cut by 3 bases, the J end by 5 bases, with 8 bases between. Written as DNA, the CDR3 is TGCAGTGCTAGGGGTTCTGATAATTCACCCCTCCACTTT. Its translation is CSARGSDNSPLHF.

The gene calls are TRBV5-1 and TRBJ2-5; the D gene could be TRBD1 or TRBD2 (6 bases each). The CDR3 has 15 amino acids. In germline, CDR1 is SGHRS, CDR2 YFSETQ. Trimming stripped 2 bases from V and 1 base from J, with 12 bases between. CDR3 in DNA: TGCGCCAGCAGCTTATCAGGGGAGGCCCAAGAGACCCAGTACTTC. It is translated as CASSLSGEAQETQYF. The variable domain in full, with the rest retrieved from reference TRBV5-1 and TRBJ2-5, is KAGVTQTPRYLIKTRGQQVTLSCSPISGHRSVSWYQQTPGQGLQFLFEYFSETQRNKGNFPGRFSGRQFSNSRSEMNVSTLELGDSALYLCASSLSGEAQETQYFGPGTRLLVL.

This clonotype was detected only a few times. The chain is built from TRBV12-3 or TRBV12-4 and TRBJ2-7; perhaps TRBD1 as D (5 bases). The CDR3 sequence is 15 residues long. Trimming pared 6 bases from V and 6 bases from J, leaving 21 bases between. The CDR3 coding sequence is TGTGCCAGCAGGTGGGGCGACAGTTGGGCTTCCGAGCAGTACTTC. It codes for CASRWGDSWASEQYF.

This chain joins TRBV20-1 and TRBJ2-4; 7 bases are shared with TRBD2. The CDR3 contains 13 residues. The germline V gene encodes CDR1 DFQATT and CDR2 SNEGSKA (reference sequence). V lost 6 bases, J lost 7 bases, and 9 bases stayed unmatched. The CDR3 DNA follows: TGCAGTGCCACCGGGACTACGGGTAACATTCAGTACTTC. It codes for CSATGTTGNIQYF.

CDR3 protein: CASSPGQGRNIQYF. The DNA of the CDR3 is TGTGCCAGCAGTCCGGGACAGGGGAGGAACATTCAGTACTTC. The chain carries TRBV27 and TRBJ2-4; the match to TRBD1 covers 10 bases. The CDR3 spans 14 residues. J was trimmed by 7 bases and V by 5 bases; bases with no gene match: 5. Germline CDR1 is MNHEY and CDR2 is SMNVEV (reference sequence).

This clonotype has a handful of counts. The chain joins TRBV10-3 to TRBJ2-6; possible D gene TRBD1, 6 bases. V lost 8 bases and J lost 1, with 9 bases in between. Germline CDR1 is ENHRY and CDR2 is SYGVKD. This CDR3 has 14 amino acids. In nucleotides, the CDR3 is TGTGCCATCTCCACAGGGTCTGGGGCCAACGTCCTGACTTTC. Translation gives CAISTGSGANVLTF.